The 14 T cell receptor beta chains reported below all come from one sample, sequenced in a study of T cell responses to AZD1222 COVID-19 vaccine. The protocol was immunoSEQ multiplex PCR, while the TCRdb copy is restricted to in-frame clones and leaves out a portion. Of about 140,000 clones in the sample, around nine tenths are singletons; the top ten hold roughly 3.2%. The material was peripheral blood, obtained on day 0 of AZD1222 vaccination. The source of these receptors is an adult in good health.

In its sample, this clone was seen a few times. The chain links TRBV6-6 to TRBJ2-6; D unclear. CDR1 MNHNY and CDR2 SVGAGI come from the germline V gene (reference sequence). The CDR3 is 15 amino acids. Trimming removed 6 bases from V and 0 bases from J, with 9 bases in between. The CDR3 reads CASSGLSSGANVLTF. In DNA form, the CDR3 reads TGTGCCAGCAGCGGGTTGTCCTCTGGGGCCAACGTCCTGACTTTC.

The chain combines TRBV6-4 with TRBJ2-6; D remains ambiguous. CDR3 length: 12 amino acids. The germline V and J ends were trimmed by 8 bases and 4 bases, with 6 bases remaining between them. Germline lookup yields CDR1 MRHNA and CDR2 SNTAGT. The CDR3 protein is CASVEGANVLTF. CDR3 coding DNA: TGTGCCAGCGTTGAAGGGGCCAACGTCCTGACTTTC.

J is TRBJ2-1 and V is TRBV13; weak D call: TRBD2 (6 bases). The CDR3 is 15 residues long. V lost 5 bases to trimming and J lost 5 bases, with 16 bases between them. Germline V gives CDR1 PRHDT, CDR2 FYEKMQ (reference sequence). The DNA of the CDR3 is TGTGCCAGCAGCGTTACCGGGACTCCCAACAATGAGCAGTTCTTC. Its translation is CASSVTGTPNNEQFF.

This chain uses TRBV28 with TRBJ1-1, with TRBD1 as a possible D gene (6 bases). CDR1 is MDHEN and CDR2 is SYDVKM in the germline V gene. Trimming took 6 bases from V and 3 from J, leaving 14 bases between them. CDR3 length equals 14 residues. The CDR3 DNA is TGTGCCAGCAGGAGAGGGGGGGCCGACACTGAAGCTTTCTTT. Translation: CASRRGGADTEAFF.

The V gene is TRBV7-3, the J gene TRBJ2-2, with 7 bases lining up with TRBD1. The CDR3 extends over 21 amino acids. V trimming: 2 bases; J trimming: 1 base; junction bases outside the gene matches: 19. Germline CDR1 and CDR2: SGHTA and FQGTGA. This CDR3 reads CASSLLWVTGKGRRNTGELFF. The CDR3 coding sequence is TGTGCCAGCAGCTTACTATGGGTGACAGGGAAGGGCCGCCGGAACACCGGGGAGCTGTTTTTT.

The chain is built from TRBV27 and TRBJ2-7, with TRBD1 identical over 7 bases. The CDR3 is made up of 15 amino acids. V lost 5 bases to trimming and J lost 1 base; unmatched junction nucleotides: 8. The germline gives CDR1 MNHEY, CDR2 SMNVEV (reference sequence). The CDR3 nucleotides read TGTGCCAGCAGTACGCTATACAGGGGTTCCTACGAGCAGTACTTC. Residues: CASSTLYRGSYEQYF.

V usage is TRBV30 and J usage is TRBJ2-1; possible D gene TRBD2, 7 bases. The V end lost 5 bases, the J end lost 4 bases, and 15 bases lay between the germline ends. From germline, CDR1 is GTSNPN and CDR2 SVGIG (reference sequence). The CDR3 is 14 residues long. The CDR3 sequence is CAWFPAGAYNEQFF. The CDR3 DNA reads as TGTGCCTGGTTCCCCGCGGGGGCGTACAATGAGCAGTTCTTC.

This clone has only one observation. J is TRBJ2-1 and V is TRBV27; D gene uncertain. The CDR3 is 15 residues long. With 3 bases removed from V and 5 bases from J, the gap between germline ends came to 14 bases. The germline CDR1 and CDR2 sequences are MNHEY and SMNVEV (reference sequence). The CDR3 DNA sequence: TGTGCCAGCAGTTTGCGGCTAGGTGGTAACAATGAGCAGTTCTTC. Its protein is CASSLRLGGNNEQFF.

In its sample, this clone was seen a few times. V and J are TRBV11-3 and TRBJ2-1; a possible D gene is TRBD2 (5 bases). The CDR3 length is 14 residues. V shed 4 bases and J shed 7 bases, with 14 bases lying between them. Germline V gene data show CDR1 as SGHNT and CDR2 as YENEEA. CDR3 DNA: TGTGCCAGCAGCTCAAAGTCCACGGGGAATGAGCAGTTCTTC. Amino acid sequence: CASSSKSTGNEQFF.

V is TRBV3-1 (or the pseudogene TRBV3-2) and J is TRBJ1-2, with unresolved D. This CDR3 is built from 13 residues. With 0 bases removed from V and 8 bases from J, the gap between germline ends came to 10 bases. Germline CDR1 is LGHDT and CDR2 is YNNKEL (reference sequence). CDR3 sequence (DNA): TGTGCCAGCAGCCAAGATATCTCGGGCGGCTACACCTTC. It codes for CASSQDISGGYTF.

This clone was seen once. This rearrangement joins TRBV7-9 to TRBJ1-5; D unclear. This CDR3 is built from 14 residues. The germline V and J ends were trimmed by 5 bases and 7 bases, with 15 bases remaining between them. Looked up from germline, CDR1 is SEHNR and CDR2 is FQNEAQ (reference sequence). The CDR3 nucleotides are TGTGCCAGCAGCGCGGACGGTGTGAGGCAGCCCCAGCATTTT. The encoded protein is CASSADGVRQPQHF.

The chain employs TRBV2 and TRBJ1-1; tentatively, D is TRBD1 (6 bases). The V gene lost 6 bases and the J gene lost 1 base, with 9 bases spanning the gap. Germline CDR1 SNHLY, CDR2 FYNNEI. This CDR3 is 13 amino acids long. The CDR3 DNA reads as TGTGCCAGCAGGAGGACAGAGAACACTGAAGCTTTCTTT. Translated: CASRRTENTEAFF.

V usage is TRBV7-9 and J usage is TRBJ1-1; D remains ambiguous. CDR3 length: 12 amino acids. CDR1 is SEHNR and CDR2 is FQNEAQ in the germline V gene (reference sequence). Trimming removed 3 bases from V and 3 bases from J, with 5 bases in between. DNA of the CDR3: TGTGCCAGCAGCTTCGGGGACACTGAAGCTTTCTTT. It yields the protein CASSFGDTEAFF.

This chain uses TRBV28 with TRBJ1-5; no reliable D call. Germline CDR1 MDHEN, CDR2 SYDVKM. The CDR3 loop spans 12 amino acids. V lost 7 bases to trimming and J lost 3 bases, with 7 bases between them. The CDR3 nucleotides are TGTGCCAGCACAGACCCCAATCAGCCCCAGCATTTT. As protein: CASTDPNQPQHF.